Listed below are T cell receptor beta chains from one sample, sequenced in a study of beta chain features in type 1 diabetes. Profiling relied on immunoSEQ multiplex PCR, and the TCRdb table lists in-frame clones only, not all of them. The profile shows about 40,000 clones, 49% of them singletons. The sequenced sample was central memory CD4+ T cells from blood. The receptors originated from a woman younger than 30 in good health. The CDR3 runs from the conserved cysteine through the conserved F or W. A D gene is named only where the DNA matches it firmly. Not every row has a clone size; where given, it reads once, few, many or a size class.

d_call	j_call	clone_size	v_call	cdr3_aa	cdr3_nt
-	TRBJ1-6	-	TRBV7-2	CASSHTGSTLHF	TGTGCCAGCAGCCATACAGGGAGCACCCTCCACTTT
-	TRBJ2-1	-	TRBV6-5	CASSPGQVLMDEQFF	TGTGCCAGCAGCCCGGGACAAGTCCTTATGGATGAGCAGTTCTTC
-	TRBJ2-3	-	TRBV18	CASSLSRWADTQYF	TGTGCCAGCTCACTCAGCAGGTGGGCAGATACGCAGTATTTT
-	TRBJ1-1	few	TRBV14	CASSQENRAEAFF	TGTGCCAGCAGCCAAGAAAATCGGGCTGAAGCTTTCTTT
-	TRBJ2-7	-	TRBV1	CTSSQESSGDTSEQYF	TGCACCAGCAGCCAGGAGAGTAGCGGGGACACGAGCGAGCAGTACTTC
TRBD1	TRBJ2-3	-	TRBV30	CAWTPGGTGPYF	TGTGCCTGGACCCCCGGAGGGACAGGACCGTATTTT
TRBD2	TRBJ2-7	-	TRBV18	CASSPPLAGTYEQYF	TGTGCCAGCTCACCACCTCTAGCGGGAACGTACGAGCAGTACTTC
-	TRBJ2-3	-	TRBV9	CASSVGPGDGTDTQYF	TGTGCCAGCAGCGTAGGCCCGGGGGATGGCACAGATACGCAGTATTTT
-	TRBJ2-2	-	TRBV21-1	CASSKGSSGTNTGELFF	TGTGCCAGCAGCAAAGGTAGTAGCGGGACGAACACCGGGGAGCTGTTTTTT
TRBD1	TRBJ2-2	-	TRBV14	CASSSGQAANTGELFF	TGTGCCAGCAGCTCGGGACAGGCTGCGAACACCGGGGAGCTGTTTTTT
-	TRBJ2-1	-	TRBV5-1	CASSFTRSSYNEQFF	TGCGCCAGCAGCTTTACGCGGAGCTCCTACAATGAGCAGTTCTTC
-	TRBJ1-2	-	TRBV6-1	CASSQDVRGSSYGYTF	TGTGCCAGCAGTCAAGACGTTAGGGGATCCAGCTATGGCTACACCTTC
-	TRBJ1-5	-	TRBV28	CASVGTFNQPQHF	TGTGCCAGCGTAGGGACTTTCAATCAGCCCCAGCATTTT
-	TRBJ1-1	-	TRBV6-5	CASSYSGGRVNTEAFF	TGTGCCAGCAGTTACTCGGGAGGGAGAGTGAACACTGAAGCTTTCTTT
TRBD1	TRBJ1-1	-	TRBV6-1	CASSEPGTGNTEAFF	TGTGCCAGCAGTGAACCGGGGACAGGGAACACTGAAGCTTTCTTT
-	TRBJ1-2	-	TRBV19	CASSQDSSNYGYTF	TGTGCCAGTAGTCAGGACAGTTCTAACTATGGCTACACCTTC
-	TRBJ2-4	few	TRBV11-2	CASSLVGGSLLLAKNIQYF	TGTGCCAGCAGCTTAGTAGGGGGTTCCCTATTACTAGCCAAAAACATTCAGTACTTC
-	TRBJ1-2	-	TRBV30	CAWSPPTPNYGYTF	TGTGCCTGGAGTCCACCGACACCTAACTATGGCTACACCTTC
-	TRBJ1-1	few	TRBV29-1	CSVAQIEAFF	TGCAGCGTTGCCCAGATTGAAGCTTTCTTT
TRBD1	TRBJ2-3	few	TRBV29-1	CSGAGTGMDTQYF	TGCAGCGGGGCCGGGACAGGGATGGATACGCAGTATTTT
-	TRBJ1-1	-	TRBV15	CATSRAGGRYTEAFF	TGTGCCACCAGCAGAGCTGGGGGCAGATACACTGAAGCTTTCTTT
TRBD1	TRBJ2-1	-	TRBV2	CASSPTGKGHNEQFF	TGTGCCAGCAGCCCGACAGGGAAGGGGCACAATGAGCAGTTCTTC
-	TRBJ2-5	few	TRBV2	CASTAGLQETQYF	TGTGCCAGCACGGCAGGGCTACAAGAGACCCAGTACTTC
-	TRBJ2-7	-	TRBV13	CASSLGVLDEQYF	TGTGCCAGCAGCTTAGGCGTTCTCGACGAGCAGTACTTC
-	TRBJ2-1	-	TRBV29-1	CSVEGANEQFF	TGCAGCGTTGAAGGAGCCAATGAGCAGTTCTTC
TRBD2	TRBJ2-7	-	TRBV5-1	CASSPGLAEGEQYF	TGCGCCAGCAGCCCCGGACTAGCGGAGGGGGAGCAGTACTTC
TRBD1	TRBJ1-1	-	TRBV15	CATSKTGGNTEAFF	TGTGCCACCAGCAAGACAGGGGGGAACACTGAAGCTTTCTTT
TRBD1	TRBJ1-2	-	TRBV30	CAWSVMGSGGGYTF	TGTGCCTGGAGTGTAATGGGGTCAGGGGGCGGCTACACCTTC
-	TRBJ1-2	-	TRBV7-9	CASSDTDGGAGGGYTF	TGTGCCAGCAGCGACACAGATGGGGGCGCGGGTGGTGGCTACACCTTC
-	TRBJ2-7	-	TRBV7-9	CASSLLHEQYF	TGTGCCAGCAGCTTACTCCACGAGCAGTACTTC
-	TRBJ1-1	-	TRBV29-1	CSVGQAMNTEAFF	TGCAGCGTTGGTCAGGCCATGAACACTGAAGCTTTCTTT
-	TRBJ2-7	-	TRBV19	CASSASFVSYEQYF	TGTGCCAGTAGTGCTAGCTTTGTCTCCTACGAGCAGTACTTC
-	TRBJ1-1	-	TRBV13	CASSIRRGNTEAFF	TGTGCCAGCAGCATCCGTAGGGGGAACACTGAAGCTTTCTTT
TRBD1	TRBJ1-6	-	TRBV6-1	CASTGQGWDSPLHF	TGTGCCAGCACCGGACAGGGTTGGGATTCACCCCTCCACTTT
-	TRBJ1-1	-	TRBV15	CATSKGTLNTEAFF	TGTGCCACCAGCAAGGGGACACTGAACACTGAAGCTTTCTTT
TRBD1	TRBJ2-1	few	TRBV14	CASSQESQGVNEQFF	TGTGCCAGCAGCCAAGAAAGCCAGGGGGTGAATGAGCAGTTCTTC
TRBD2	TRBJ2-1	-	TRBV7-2	CASSLTSGGSSYNEQFF	TGTGCCAGCAGCTTAACATCAGGCGGGAGCTCCTACAATGAGCAGTTCTTC
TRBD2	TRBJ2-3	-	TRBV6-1	CASRRGREGTDTQYF	TGTGCCAGCCGACGTGGAAGGGAGGGGACAGATACGCAGTATTTT
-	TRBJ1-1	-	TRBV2	CASSARTAAVDTEAFF	TGTGCCAGCAGTGCAAGAACTGCAGCGGTTGACACTGAAGCTTTCTTT
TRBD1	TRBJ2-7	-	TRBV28	CASSSTGTGSSYEQYF	TGTGCCAGCTCGTCGACTGGGACAGGGTCATCCTACGAGCAGTACTTC
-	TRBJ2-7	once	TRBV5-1	CASSSELTEQYF	TGCGCCAGCAGCTCCGAGCTCACCGAGCAGTACTTC
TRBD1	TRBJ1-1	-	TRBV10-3	CAISVFTGGAGNTEAFF	TGTGCCATCAGTGTATTTACAGGGGGCGCGGGGAACACTGAAGCTTTCTTT
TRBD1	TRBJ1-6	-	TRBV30	CAWSALTGSNSPLHF	TGTGCCTGGAGTGCCCTGACAGGGAGCAATTCACCCCTCCACTTT
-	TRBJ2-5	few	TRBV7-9	CASSLVAGGETQYF	TGTGCCAGCAGCTTAGTGGCCGGGGGAGAGACCCAGTACTTC
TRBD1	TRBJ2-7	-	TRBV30	CAWSVPGQGVYEQYF	TGTGCCTGGAGTGTACCGGGACAGGGAGTTTACGAGCAGTACTTC
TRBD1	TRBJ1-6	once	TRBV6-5	CASSYGATGVNSPLHF	TGTGCCAGCAGTTACGGGGCTACAGGGGTCAATTCACCCCTCCACTTT
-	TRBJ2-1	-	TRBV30	CAWTGGGRAIYNEQFF	TGTGCCTGGACCGGTGGCGGGCGAGCCATCTACAATGAGCAGTTCTTC
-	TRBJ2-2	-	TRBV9	CASSPRVAGELFF	TGTGCCAGCAGCCCCCGAGTCGCCGGGGAGCTGTTTTTT
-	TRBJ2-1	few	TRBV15	CATSSAGGSYNEQFF	TGTGCCACCAGCAGTGCCGGAGGGTCCTACAATGAGCAGTTCTTC